A selection of T cell receptor beta chains follows, all from one sample in a study of blood T cell repertoires in COVID-19. TCRdb keeps only in-frame clones here, not all; method: immunoSEQ multiplex PCR. The sample has roughly 100,000 clones; nearly 90% are singletons. Source material: peripheral blood. These receptors were obtained from a man aged 50 or older with active COVID-19. Both conserved end residues are part of each CDR3. A D gene is named only where the DNA matches it firmly. Some rows have no size entry. The others give once, few or many, or a class for an expanded clone.

V gene	J gene	clone size	D gene	CDR3 DNA	CDR3 protein
TRBV6-5	TRBJ1-4	NA	NA	TGTGCCAGCATTCACACGTGGGCAGATGAAAAACTGTTTTTT	CASIHTWADEKLFF
TRBV13	TRBJ1-3	NA	NA	TGTGCCAGCAGCCCGTCCAGGAACTCTGGAAACACCATATATTTT	CASSPSRNSGNTIYF
TRBV19	TRBJ2-5	few	NA	TGTGCCAGTAGTTCACATCATAAAACGGGAGAAGAGACCCAGTACTTC	CASSSHHKTGEETQYF
TRBV27	TRBJ2-7	NA	TRBD2	TGTGCCAGCAGTAGACGGCCGGGACTAGCCTACGAGCAGTACTTC	CASSRRPGLAYEQYF
TRBV27	TRBJ2-3	NA	NA	TGTGCCAGCAGTTCTCTGGGGGCGGTCACAGATACGCAGTATTTT	CASSSLGAVTDTQYF
TRBV30	TRBJ1-6	NA	TRBD1	TGTGCCTGGAGTGGGACAGGGGCCGATAATTCACCCCTCCACTTT	CAWSGTGADNSPLHF
TRBV5-4	TRBJ2-1	NA	NA	TGTGCCAGCAGCAACTCCCGGGACTCCCTCTACAATGAGCAGTTCTTC	CASSNSRDSLYNEQFF
TRBV7-9	TRBJ2-5	NA	NA	TGTGCCAGCAGCTTACCCCTTGGACAGCGGTACCAAGAGACCCAGTACTTC	CASSLPLGQRYQETQYF
TRBV7-2	TRBJ2-1	NA	NA	TGTGCCAGCAGCCCTACGCTCAATGAGCAGTTCTTC	CASSPTLNEQFF
TRBV7-2	TRBJ2-7	NA	TRBD1	TGTGCCAGCAGCCCCGACAGGGTATCCTACGAGCAGTACTTC	CASSPDRVSYEQYF
TRBV7-9	TRBJ1-1	few	NA	TGTGCCAGCAGCTTAGGGTTACGGGAGCAGAACACTGAAGCTTTCTTT	CASSLGLREQNTEAFF
TRBV4-1	TRBJ2-3	NA	TRBD2	TGCGCCAGCAGCCTAGCGGGGGCGGGGGGCACAGATACGCAGTATTTT	CASSLAGAGGTDTQYF
TRBV5-5	TRBJ2-1	NA	NA	TGTGCCAGCAGCGCCGCGGGACCCTCCTACAATGAGCAGTTCTTC	CASSAAGPSYNEQFF
TRBV7-9	TRBJ2-6	NA	NA	TGTGCCAGCAGCTTACGCGGGGACGGTCCTGGGGCCAACGTCCTGACTTTC	CASSLRGDGPGANVLTF
TRBV2	TRBJ1-1	once	NA	TGTGCCACTCGGGAGGGGATCACTGAAGCTTTCTTT	CATREGITEAFF
TRBV7-2	TRBJ1-3	NA	NA	TGTGCCAGCAGCTTAGCGCCCGCTGCGGGAAACACCATATATTTT	CASSLAPAAGNTIYF
TRBV2	TRBJ1-2	NA	TRBD1	TGTGCCAGCAGTGCTGGGACAGGGGGCGTATTTGGCTACACCTTC	CASSAGTGGVFGYTF
TRBV30	TRBJ2-7	NA	NA	TGTGCCCTGGAGGGACAGTACTACGAGCAGTACTTC	CALEGQYYEQYF
TRBV30	TRBJ2-2	few	TRBD1	TGTGCCTGGGGACAGGGGGTACTGCGCACCGGGGAGCTGTTTTTT	CAWGQGVLRTGELFF
TRBV5-1	TRBJ2-1	NA	TRBD1	TGCGCCAGCAGCTCGGGACAGAGCTCCTACAATGAGCAGTTCTTC	CASSSGQSSYNEQFF
TRBV6-5	TRBJ2-7	NA	NA	TGTGCCAGCAGTACCGGGGGACGAGTCGACGAGCAGTACTTC	CASSTGGRVDEQYF